This T cell receptor beta chain was captured by sequencing in a study of blood T cells in healthy people across ages. Trimming pared 4 bases from V and 11 bases from J, leaving 17 bases between. The CDR3 runs to 13 residues. Germline CDR1 LGHNA, CDR2 YSLEER. Primed by a sample-barcoded 5' primer and a J-beta primer mix, a second PCR proceeded for about 7 to 11 cycles. Every sample gave at least 2.5 million paired-end reads containing CDR3. TCRdb re-called the 5' RACE reads with MiXCR, one entry per CDR3 protein. The sample contains approximately 800,000 distinct CDR3 sequences, about 42% of which appear only once.

The chain combines TRBV4-3 with TRBJ2-5; possibly TRBD2 for D (6 bases). Sequencing was performed on blood. The source is a man aged 80 or over in good health. CDR3 nucleotides: TGCGCCAGCAGCCTCGGACGTTTCGCGGGGCAGTACTTC. This codes for CASSLGRFAGQYF.